These T cell receptor beta chains were read from a single sample in a study of regulatory T cells in long-lasting Graves disease. Each CDR3 protein gets one entry after TCRdb re-called the multiplex PCR reads with MiXCR. The sample has roughly 450,000 distinct CDR3 sequences; approximately 23% are singletons. Material: peripheral blood mononuclear cells (PBMCs), obtained when the disease was refractory, from a patient treated with antithyroid drugs. These receptors were obtained from a female donor with Graves disease. Both conserved end residues are part of each CDR3. A D gene is named only where the DNA matches it firmly. Clone size appears in some rows only: once, few, many, or a class for an expanded clone.

NA TRBJ2-7 TRBV7-6 NA CASGSSPLREQYF TGTGCCAGCGGGTCTTCCCCCCTCCGCGAGCAGTACTTC
NA TRBJ1-2 TRBV7-8 many CASSLGPDNYGYTF TGTGCCAGCAGCTTAGGCCCAGACAACTATGGCTACACCTTC
NA TRBJ1-2 TRBV7-8 many CASSLAVTDGYTF TGTGCCAGCAGCTTAGCGGTTACGGATGGCTACACCTTC
NA TRBJ2-7 TRBV7-2 many CASSLNPTGLYEQYF TGTGCCAGCAGCTTAAACCCGACGGGACTTTACGAGCAGTACTTC
TRBD2 TRBJ2-7 TRBV7-2 NA CASSFIPTSGRKGEQYF TGTGCCAGCAGCTTCATTCCTACTAGCGGGAGGAAGGGCGAGCAGTACTTC
NA TRBJ1-6 TRBV11-2 many CASSLDQKSSYNSPLHF TGTGCCAGCAGCTTAGATCAAAAGAGCTCCTATAATTCACCCCTCCACTTT
NA TRBJ2-3 TRBV27 many CASSPHGREDTDTQYF TGTGCCAGCAGTCCCCATGGCAGGGAGGACACAGATACGCAGTATTTT
NA TRBJ2-3 TRBV19 NA CASSIGEGADTQYF TGTGCCAGTAGTATAGGGGAAGGGGCAGATACGCAGTATTTT
NA TRBJ2-3 TRBV6-2/TRBV6-3 NA CASTLSRDPGEVDTQYF TGTGCCAGCACCTTGTCCCGGGACCCAGGGGAGGTAGATACGCAGTATTTT
NA TRBJ1-1 TRBV20-1 few CSAREGGRAEAFF TGCAGTGCTAGAGAGGGGGGAAGGGCTGAAGCTTTCTTT
TRBD2 TRBJ2-7 TRBV2 few CASSTQTSAANEQYF TGTGCCAGCAGTACTCAGACTAGCGCGGCTAACGAGCAGTACTTC
TRBD1 TRBJ1-1 TRBV24-1 NA CATRGQGSNTEAFF TGTGCCACCAGAGGACAGGGCTCCAACACTGAAGCTTTCTTT
NA TRBJ2-7 TRBV11-2 NA CASSFVQGRYEQYF TGTGCCAGCAGCTTCGTCCAGGGAAGGTACGAGCAGTACTTC
NA TRBJ1-3 TRBV9 few CASSVGMSSGNTIYF TGTGCCAGCAGCGTAGGAATGAGCTCTGGAAACACCATATATTTT
TRBD1 TRBJ2-7 TRBV6-1 NA CASYTPAGGLVHEQYF TGTGCCAGCTACACCCCCGCAGGGGGCTTAGTGCACGAGCAGTACTTC
NA TRBJ2-1 TRBV20-1 few CSARGLKSYNEQFF TGCAGTGCTAGGGGGCTAAAGTCCTACAATGAGCAGTTCTTC
NA TRBJ1-1 TRBV19 NA CASSINTEAFF TGTGCCAGTAGTATTAACACTGAAGCTTTCTTT